This TCR beta chain was documented in a study of blood T cell repertoires in COVID-19. Overall study context: T cells, B-cell-depleted T cells, or PBMCs provided the cDNA or gDNA that served as material.

The CDR3 covers 14 residues. The V segment lost 8 bases and the J segment 4 bases; nucleotides outside the gene matches: 7. Germline V gene sequence: CDR1 MNHEY, CDR2 SMNVEV (reference sequence). Authors' processing steps: How many nucleated cells were present was estimated from reference gene primer amplification. Assay: immunoSEQ multiplex PCR; the TCRdb copy retains only in-frame clones and omits some. The V and J calls and clone size were taken over from that table, and D and trimming were inferred from the DNA. The sample holds around 67,000 clones; 82% are singletons and the top ten take 15% to 20%.

The V and J genes are TRBV27 and TRBJ1-3; 8 nucleotides agree with TRBD1. Source material: peripheral blood. The origin of this receptor is a man older than 75 with active COVID-19. This chain's CDR3 is CASRRTGSGNTIYF. The CDR3 coding sequence is TGTGCCAGCCGCCGGACAGGGTCAGGAAACACCATATATTTT.